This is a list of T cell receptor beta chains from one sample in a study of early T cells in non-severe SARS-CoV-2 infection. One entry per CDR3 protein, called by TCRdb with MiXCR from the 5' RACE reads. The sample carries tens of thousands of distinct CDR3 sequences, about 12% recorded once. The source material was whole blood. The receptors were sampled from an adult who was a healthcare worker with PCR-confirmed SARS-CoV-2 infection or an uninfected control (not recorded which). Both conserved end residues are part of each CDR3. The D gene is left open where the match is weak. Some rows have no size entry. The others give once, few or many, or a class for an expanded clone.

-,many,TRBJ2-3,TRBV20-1,TGCAGTGCTAGAGGGGGACAAATCATCGATACGCAGTATTTT,CSARGGQIIDTQYF
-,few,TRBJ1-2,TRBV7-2,TGTGCCAGCAGCTTAAGCGGCTACACCTTC,CASSLSGYTF
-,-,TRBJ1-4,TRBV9,TGTGCCAGCAGCCCCCAGGACAGCCCTAATGAAAAACTGTTTTTT,CASSPQDSPNEKLFF
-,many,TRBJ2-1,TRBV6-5,TGTGCCAGCACCGCCACCCTAGGTGGTGAGCAGTTCTTC,CASTATLGGEQFF
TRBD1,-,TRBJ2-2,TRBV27,TGTGCCAGCAGCCCAACCCCGGGACAGGGGTACACCGGGGAGCTGTTTTTT,CASSPTPGQGYTGELFF
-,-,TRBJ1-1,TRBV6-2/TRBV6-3,TGTGCCAGCAGGGCCAGTGGGACTGAAGCTTTCTTT,CASRASGTEAFF
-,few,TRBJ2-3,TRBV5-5,TGTGCCAGCAGCATGGATGTATATACGCAGTATTTT,CASSMDVYTQYF
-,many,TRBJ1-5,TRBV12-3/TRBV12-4,TGTGCCAGCAGTTTAGCAGGGCGAGGGCAGCCCCAGCATTTT,CASSLAGRGQPQHF
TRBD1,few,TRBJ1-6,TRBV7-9,TGTGCCAGCAGCTCCCGGGACAGGGGGCCGCTCCTCCACTTT,CASSSRDRGPLLHF
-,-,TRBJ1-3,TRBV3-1,TGTGCCAGCAGACAAGGGAGTGGAAACACCATATATTTT,CASRQGSGNTIYF
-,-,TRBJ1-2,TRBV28,TGTGCCAGCAGTGGCGGACACTATGGCTACACCTTC,CASSGGHYGYTF